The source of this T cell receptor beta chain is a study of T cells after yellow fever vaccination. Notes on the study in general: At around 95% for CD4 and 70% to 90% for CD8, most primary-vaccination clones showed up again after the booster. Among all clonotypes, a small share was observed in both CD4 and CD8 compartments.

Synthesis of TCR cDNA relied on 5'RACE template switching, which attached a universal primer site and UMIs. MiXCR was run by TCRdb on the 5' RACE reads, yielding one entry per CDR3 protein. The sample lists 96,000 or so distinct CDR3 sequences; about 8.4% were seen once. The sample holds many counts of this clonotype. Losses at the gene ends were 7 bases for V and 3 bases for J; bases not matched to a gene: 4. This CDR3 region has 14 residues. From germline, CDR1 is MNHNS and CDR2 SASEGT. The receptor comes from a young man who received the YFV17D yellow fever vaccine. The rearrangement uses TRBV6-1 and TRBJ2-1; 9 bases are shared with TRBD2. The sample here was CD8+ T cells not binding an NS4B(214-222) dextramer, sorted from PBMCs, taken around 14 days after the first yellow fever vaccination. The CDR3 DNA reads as TGTGCCAGCACAGTAGCGGGGGTCTACAATGAGCAGTTCTTC. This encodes CASTVAGVYNEQFF.